Listed here are 30 T cell receptor beta chains from one sample, sequenced in a study of shared clonotypes between healthy human individuals. TCRdb's copy holds only in-frame clones and misses some; the assay was immunoSEQ multiplex PCR. This sample has around 340,000 clones, with about 70% found just once. The source material was memory CD4+ T cells sorted from blood. Subset indicated: CD45RA-negative fraction. These receptors were obtained from a man between 25 and 39 years old in good health.

This rearrangement joins TRBV30 to TRBJ1-5; the match to TRBD1 covers 7 bases. Unmatched junction bases numbered 22, after V lost 2 bases and J lost 0 bases. The germline V gene has CDR1 GTSNPN and CDR2 SVGIG (reference sequence). This CDR3 is 21 amino acids long. For the CDR3, the DNA is TGTGCCTGGAGTATGCGCAGGGGGGACAGCCCTTTCATCAGTAGCAATCAGCCCCAGCATTTT. Translating gives CAWSMRRGDSPFISSNQPQHF.

This clone was seen more than once but under ten times. The chain employs TRBV4-1 and TRBJ1-4; 8 nucleotides align to TRBD1. The CDR3 loop spans 15 amino acids. Looked up from germline, CDR1 is MGHRA and CDR2 is YSYEKL. The V segment lost 1 base and the J segment 8 bases; nucleotides outside the gene matches: 6. The CDR3 DNA follows: TGCGCCAGCAGCCAAGCCGGGACAGGTGGGGAAAAACTGTTTTTT. Translation: CASSQAGTGGEKLFF.

The chain links TRBV5-1 to TRBJ2-1, with no clear D. V lost 6 bases, J lost 4 bases, and 14 bases lay in between. The germline gives CDR1 SGHRS, CDR2 YFSETQ. The CDR3 has 14 residues. This CDR3 reads CASTILPKYNEQFF. Written as DNA, the CDR3 is TGCGCCAGCACTATCCTACCTAAATACAATGAGCAGTTCTTC.

Notes on this clone: It may be a read error: a sequence one base away is much more abundant. The identical CDR3 is also encoded by other nucleotide sequences in the sample. This chain connects TRBV6-4 to TRBJ2-3, with a tentative D call TRBD1 (6 bases). CDR1 and CDR2 (germline): MRHNA, SNTAGT. The CDR3 runs 14 residues. CDR3 coding DNA: TGTGCCAGCAGTGACGTGGACAGCACAGATACACAGTATTTT. Translated: CASSDVDSTDTQYF.

This chain connects TRBV2 to TRBJ1-1; no clear D gene. Trimming pared 8 bases from V and 5 bases from J, leaving 9 bases between. This CDR3 is built from 11 residues. Per germline, CDR1 SNHLY and CDR2 FYNNEI. CDR3 sequence reads: CASGRGTEAFF. CDR3 sequence (DNA): TGTGCCAGCGGCAGAGGGACTGAAGCTTTCTTT.

The V gene is TRBV10-2, the J gene TRBJ2-7; 7 bases align to TRBD1. CDR3 size: 14 residues. Germline loops: CDR1 WSHSY, CDR2 SAAADI. V gave up 8 bases and J gave up 2 bases; unmatched junction bases: 9. The CDR3 spells CASGSRTGAYEQYF. The CDR3 DNA reads as TGCGCCAGCGGTTCTCGGACAGGAGCCTACGAGCAGTACTTC.

This rearrangement joins TRBV7-2 to TRBJ2-1; 11 positions match TRBD1. The germline V gene has CDR1 SGHTA and CDR2 FQGNSA. With 1 base clipped from V and 6 bases from J, the junction kept 2 bases outside the gene matches. The CDR3 spans 15 residues. This CDR3 reads CASSLGDRGSNEQFF. In DNA form, the CDR3 reads TGTGCCAGCAGCTTAGGGGACAGGGGGTCCAATGAGCAGTTCTTC.

V is TRBV4-1 and J is TRBJ2-5; 7 nucleotides line up with TRBD2. There are 15 residues in the CDR3. V gave up 1 base and J gave up 5 bases; unmatched junction bases: 7. Per germline, CDR1 MGHRA and CDR2 YSYEKL. The CDR3 region is CASSQVASGVETQYF. CDR3 nucleotide sequence: TGCGCCAGCAGCCAAGTTGCCAGCGGGGTGGAGACCCAGTACTTC.

The chain combines TRBV15 with TRBJ1-2; D not certain. The CDR3 contains 12 residues. Germline-derived CDR1 and CDR2 are LNHNV and YYDKDF (reference sequence). The V end lost 0 bases, the J end lost 8 bases, and 7 bases lay between the germline ends. In nucleotides, the CDR3 is TGTGCCACCAGCAGAGATCTACAGGGCTACACCTTC. Amino acid sequence: CATSRDLQGYTF.

This rearrangement joins TRBV7-9 to TRBJ2-7; 7 bases match TRBD2. J gave up 7 bases and V 2 bases, and 17 bases lay outside the gene matches. The CDR3 totals 17 residues. Per the germline V gene, CDR1 is SEHNR and CDR2 is FQNEAQ (reference sequence). Here the CDR3 reads CASSLYPAGVPTGEQYF. The CDR3 DNA is TGTGCCAGCAGCTTATATCCCGCGGGAGTTCCGACGGGGGAGCAGTACTTC.

In this sample, this clone turned up once. The chain recombines TRBV28 with TRBJ1-2; D unclear. Germline V gives CDR1 MDHEN, CDR2 SYDVKM. The CDR3 is 14 amino acids. The germline V and J ends were trimmed by 3 bases and 4 bases, with 12 bases remaining between them. The CDR3 loop is CASSLSPGTYGYTF. CDR3 sequence (DNA): TGTGCCAGCAGTTTGTCGCCAGGAACCTATGGCTACACCTTC.

This sequence joins TRBV28 and TRBJ1-1; no definite D call. The germline V and J ends were trimmed by 4 bases and 2 bases, with 2 bases remaining between them. CDR1 MDHEN and CDR2 SYDVKM come from the germline V gene. The CDR3 is 11 amino acids. The DNA of the CDR3 is TGTGCCAGCAGTTCCAACACTGAAGCTTTCTTT. It codes for CASSSNTEAFF.

The rearrangement links TRBV27 to TRBJ1-1, with 9 bases lining up with TRBD1. With 7 bases clipped from V and 2 bases from J, the junction kept 8 bases outside the gene matches. Germline loops: CDR1 MNHEY, CDR2 SMNVEV (reference sequence). CDR3 length equals 15 residues. The CDR3 reads CASKQGAQRNTEAFF. The CDR3 nucleotides read TGTGCCAGCAAACAGGGGGCGCAGAGAAACACTGAAGCTTTCTTT.

This clone was detected only once. Since no conserved phenylalanine or tryptophan closes the CDR3, a read error is the likely cause. The limits of the CDR3 on the DNA are not certain, so only TCRdb's listed CDR3 is given. The rearrangement links TRBV6-5 to TRBJ2-7; the listed D gene, TRBD1, was not tested against the DNA. The CDR3 is 11 residues long, counting both termini. CDR1 and CDR2 from the germline V gene are MNHEY and SVGAGI. CDR3 sequence: CASSGQGRVHL.

In its sample, this clone was seen a few times. The chain couples TRBV28 to TRBJ1-1, with a tentative D call TRBD1 (6 bases). The V end lost 5 bases, the J end lost 4 bases, and 20 bases lay between the germline ends. This CDR3 is built from 16 residues. Germline V CDR1 and CDR2: MDHEN, SYDVKM. CDR3 DNA: TGTGCCAGCAGTCCCCTCAACCGGGACATAAGCACTGAAGCTTTCTTT. Its protein product is CASSPLNRDISTEAFF.

The rearrangement uses TRBV2 and TRBJ2-5, with TRBD2 identical over 12 bases. Unmatched junction bases numbered 16, after V lost 0 bases and J lost 5 bases. The germline gives CDR1 SNHLY, CDR2 FYNNEI. CDR3 length equals 20 residues. The CDR3: CASSEAPNARLAGGRETQYF. CDR3 coding DNA: TGTGCCAGCAGTGAAGCGCCTAACGCAAGGCTAGCGGGAGGGCGGGAGACCCAGTACTTC.

This chain joins TRBV2 and TRBJ2-7; D not resolved. This CDR3 comprises 14 residues. Germline V lookup: CDR1 SNHLY, CDR2 FYNNEI. V lost 4 bases to trimming and J lost 1 base, with 11 bases between them. As DNA, the CDR3 is TGTGCCAGCAGTGCTAGTGGGTGGTCCTACGAGCAGTACTTC. Residues: CASSASGWSYEQYF.

The J gene is TRBJ2-1, the V gene TRBV10-3; 9 bases fit TRBD2. With 6 bases clipped from V and 5 bases from J, the junction kept 8 bases outside the gene matches. Germline CDR1 reads ENHRY; CDR2 reads SYGVKD. The CDR3 covers 15 residues. The CDR3 sequence is CAISPSGKRDNEQFF. The DNA of the CDR3 is TGTGCCATCAGCCCTAGCGGGAAACGGGACAATGAGCAGTTCTTC.

V usage is TRBV19 and J usage is TRBJ2-3, with no clear D. Germline values: CDR1 LNHDA, CDR2 SQIVND (reference sequence). V lost 3 bases and J lost 2, with 9 bases in between. CDR3 length: 14 amino acids. As DNA, the CDR3 is TGTGCCAGTAGTATGGGCGTGAACACAGATACGCAGTATTTT. It translates to CASSMGVNTDTQYF. The full variable domain, its missing parts supplied by reference TRBV19 and TRBJ2-3, is DGGITQSPKYLFRKEGQNVTLSCEQNLNHDAMYWYRQDPGQGLRLIYYSQIVNDFQKGDIAEGYSVSREKKESFPLTVTSAQKNPTAFYLCASSMGVNTDTQYFGPGTRLTVL.

This chain connects TRBV11-3 to TRBJ1-1, with TRBD1 as a possible D gene (6 bases). CDR3 length: 14 amino acids. Per germline, CDR1 SGHNT and CDR2 YENEEA. Trimming left V 5 bases short and J 1 base short, with 11 bases between. The CDR3 here is CASSTRDKNTEAFF. CDR3 DNA sequence: TGTGCCAGCAGCACCCGGGACAAGAACACTGAAGCTTTCTTT.

The chain joins TRBV18 to TRBJ2-6; 7 nucleotides line up with TRBD1. This CDR3 has 16 residues. Trimming removed 2 bases from V and 4 bases from J; junction bases left unmatched: 5. CDR1 is KGHSH, CDR2 LQKENI, per germline. In nucleotides, the CDR3 is TGTGCCAGCTCACCAACAGGGGTCACAGGGGCCAACGTCCTGACTTTC. Its protein product is CASSPTGVTGANVLTF.

The chain links TRBV5-1 to TRBJ1-1, with TRBD1 matching 11 bases. CDR1 is SGHRS, CDR2 YFSETQ, per germline. The CDR3 contains 15 residues. The V and J ends lost 2 bases and 11 bases, in that order; junction bases with no gene match: 11. The CDR3 protein is CASSLLGQGVQSAFF. In nucleotides, the CDR3 is TGCGCCAGCAGCTTACTGGGACAGGGGGTTCAGTCTGCTTTCTTT. The whole variable domain, filled in from reference TRBV5-1 and TRBJ1-1, reads KAGVTQTPRYLIKTRGQQVTLSCSPISGHRSVSWYQQTPGQGLQFLFEYFSETQRNKGNFPGRFSGRQFSNSRSEMNVSTLELGDSALYLCASSLLGQGVQSAFFGQGTRLTVV.

This chain joins TRBV5-6 and TRBJ2-5; D is undetermined. Germline V CDR1 and CDR2: SGHDT, YYEEEE. The V end lost 0 bases, the J end lost 4 bases, and 16 bases lay between the germline ends. This CDR3 contains 16 residues. The CDR3 protein is CASSLGAGSMGETQYF. Written as DNA, the CDR3 is TGTGCCAGCAGCTTGGGGGCCGGGTCTATGGGAGAGACCCAGTACTTC. Looking up the rest from reference TRBV5-6 and TRBJ2-5 gives the full variable domain: DAGVTQSPTHLIKTRGQQVTLRCSPKSGHDTVSWYQQALGQGPQFIFQYYEEEERQRGNFPDRFSGHQFPNYSSELNVNALLLGDSALYLCASSLGAGSMGETQYFGPGTRLLVL.

This clone was observed once. The J gene is TRBJ1-4, the V gene TRBV5-1, with D maybe TRBD1 (6 bases). The CDR3 consists of 14 residues. Germline V gene sequence: CDR1 SGHRS, CDR2 YFSETQ. V was shortened by 5 bases and J by 5 bases, with 13 bases between the two germline ends. CDR3 in amino acids: CASSPEGGNEKLFF. In DNA, the CDR3 is TGCGCCAGCAGTCCAGAGGGGGGGAATGAAAAACTGTTTTTT.

The chain combines TRBV7-2 with TRBJ2-2, with D possibly called TRBD1 or TRBD2 (5 bases each). V lost 5 bases and J lost 4, with 11 bases in between. CDR3 length: 14 residues. The germline V gene encodes CDR1 SGHTA and CDR2 FQGNSA. This chain's CDR3 is CASSRDRRTGELFF. The CDR3 DNA reads as TGTGCCAGCAGCCGGGACCGACGCACCGGGGAGCTGTTTTTT.

V gene TRBV9 combines with J gene TRBJ1-3; TRBD1 matches 7 bases. Germline trimming cut 0 bases from V and 0 bases from J; bases unmatched to any gene: 3. CDR3 length equals 16 residues. Germline CDR1 and CDR2: SGDLS and YYNGEE. Here the CDR3 DNA reads TGTGCCAGCAGCGTAGAGGACAGGAGCTCTGGAAACACCATATATTTT. As protein: CASSVEDRSSGNTIYF. The full variable domain, in which reference TRBV9 and TRBJ1-3 provide the parts outside the CDR3, is DSGVTQTPKHLITATGQRVTLRCSPRSGDLSVYWYQQSLDQGLQFLIQYYNGEERAKGNILERFSAQQFPDLHSELNLSSLELGDSALYFCASSVEDRSSGNTIYFGEGSWLTVV.

This chain joins TRBV7-2 and TRBJ1-1; D gene ambiguous. Per the germline V gene, CDR1 is SGHTA and CDR2 is FQGNSA. The ends were cut back, 1 base at V and 5 bases at J, with 8 bases in the middle. CDR3 length equals 13 residues. CDR3 sequence reads: CASSLVGETEAFF. The CDR3 bases are TGTGCCAGCAGCTTAGTTGGGGAAACTGAAGCTTTCTTT. Combining the CDR3 with reference TRBV7-2 and TRBJ1-1 gives the whole variable domain GAGVSQSPSNKVTEKGKDVELRCDPISGHTALYWYRQSLGQGLEFLIYFQGNSAPDKSGLPSDRFSAERTGGSVSTLTIQRTQQEDSAVYLCASSLVGETEAFFGQGTRLTVV.

The V and J genes are TRBV11-2 and TRBJ2-7; D is ambiguous. Germline assignment: CDR1 SGHAT and CDR2 FQNNGV. The CDR3 contains 14 residues. The V end was cut by 5 bases, the J end by 0 bases, with 11 bases between. CDR3 loop: CASSPPGSSYEQYF. CDR3 DNA: TGTGCCAGCAGCCCTCCGGGCAGCTCCTACGAGCAGTACTTC.

J is TRBJ2-7 and V is TRBV7-9; TRBD1 matches at 8 bases. The CDR3 is 14 amino acids. With V trimmed by 3 bases and J by 3 bases, 4 bases remained unmatched. Germline CDR1 is SEHNR and CDR2 is FQNEAQ (reference sequence). The CDR3: CASSLGQEFYEQYF. CDR3 coding DNA: TGTGCCAGCAGCTTGGGACAGGAGTTCTACGAGCAGTACTTC.

This chain uses TRBV7-5 with TRBJ1-1. TRBV7-5 is marked as a pseudogene. The CDR3 runs 15 residues. As DNA, the CDR3 is TGTGCCAGAAGCCAACGGGCCATCGGGAACACTGAAGCTTTCTTT. This gives the protein CARSQRAIGNTEAFF.